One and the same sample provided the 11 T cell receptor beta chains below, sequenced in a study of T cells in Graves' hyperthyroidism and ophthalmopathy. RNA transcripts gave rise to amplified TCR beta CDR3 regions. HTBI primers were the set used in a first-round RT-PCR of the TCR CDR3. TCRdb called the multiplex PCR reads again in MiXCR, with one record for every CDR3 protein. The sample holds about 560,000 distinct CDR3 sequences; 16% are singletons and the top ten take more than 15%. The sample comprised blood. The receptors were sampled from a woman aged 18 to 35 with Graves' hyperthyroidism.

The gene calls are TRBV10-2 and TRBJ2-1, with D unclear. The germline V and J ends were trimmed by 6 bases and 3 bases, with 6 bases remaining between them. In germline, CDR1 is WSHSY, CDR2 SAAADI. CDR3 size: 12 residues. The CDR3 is CASRDDYNEQFF. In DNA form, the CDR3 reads TGCGCCAGCAGGGACGACTACAATGAGCAGTTCTTC.

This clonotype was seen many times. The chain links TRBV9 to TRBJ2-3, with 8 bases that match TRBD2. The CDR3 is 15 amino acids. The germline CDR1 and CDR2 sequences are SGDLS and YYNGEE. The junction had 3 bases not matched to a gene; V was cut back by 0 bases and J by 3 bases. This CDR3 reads CASSVGGGRTDTQYF. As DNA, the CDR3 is TGTGCCAGCAGCGTAGGCGGGGGGCGAACAGATACGCAGTATTTT.

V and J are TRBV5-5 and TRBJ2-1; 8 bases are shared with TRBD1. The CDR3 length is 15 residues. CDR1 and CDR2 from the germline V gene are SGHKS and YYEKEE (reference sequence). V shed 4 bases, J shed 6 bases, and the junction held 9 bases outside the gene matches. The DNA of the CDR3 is TGTGCCAGCAGCGGCAGGGGGCTAGAAGTCAATGAGCAGTTCTTC. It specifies CASSGRGLEVNEQFF.

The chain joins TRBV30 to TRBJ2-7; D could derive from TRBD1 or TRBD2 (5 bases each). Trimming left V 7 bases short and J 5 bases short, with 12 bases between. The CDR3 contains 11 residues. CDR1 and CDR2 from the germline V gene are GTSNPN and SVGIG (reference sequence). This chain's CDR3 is CASRDGDEQYF. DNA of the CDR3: TGTGCCTCGAGGGACGGCGACGAGCAGTACTTC.

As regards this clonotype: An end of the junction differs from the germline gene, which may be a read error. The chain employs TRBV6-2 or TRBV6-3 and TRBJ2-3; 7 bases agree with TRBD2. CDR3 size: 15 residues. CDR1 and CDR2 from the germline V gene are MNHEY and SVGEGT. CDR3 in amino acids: CATSLEWGGRGFEYF. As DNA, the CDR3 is TGTGCCACCAGTCTGGAATGGGGGGGAAGAGGCTTTGAGTATTTT.

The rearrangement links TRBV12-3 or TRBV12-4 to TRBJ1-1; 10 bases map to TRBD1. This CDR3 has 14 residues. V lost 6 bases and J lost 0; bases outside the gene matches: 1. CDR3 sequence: CASRGQGLNTEAFF. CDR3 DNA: TGTGCCAGCAGGGGACAGGGGTTGAACACTGAAGCTTTCTTT.

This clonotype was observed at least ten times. DNA for the CDR3: TGCAGTGCCGTTCGCCGGGTGGGCGAGCAGTACTTC. It is translated as CSAVRRVGEQYF. V is TRBV20-1 and J is TRBJ2-7; D remains ambiguous. CDR1 DFQATT and CDR2 SNEGSKA come from the germline V gene (reference sequence). The length of the CDR3 is 12 residues. V was clipped by 6 bases and J by 6 bases, with 15 bases between them.

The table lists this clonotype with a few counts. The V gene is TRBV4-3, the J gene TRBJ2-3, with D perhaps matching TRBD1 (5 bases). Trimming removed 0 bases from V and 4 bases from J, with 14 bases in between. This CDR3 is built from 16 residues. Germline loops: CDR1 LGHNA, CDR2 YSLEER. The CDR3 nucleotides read TGCGCCAGCAGCCAAGAAGGTTGGGTCAGGGCAGATACGCAGTATTTT. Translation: CASSQEGWVRADTQYF.

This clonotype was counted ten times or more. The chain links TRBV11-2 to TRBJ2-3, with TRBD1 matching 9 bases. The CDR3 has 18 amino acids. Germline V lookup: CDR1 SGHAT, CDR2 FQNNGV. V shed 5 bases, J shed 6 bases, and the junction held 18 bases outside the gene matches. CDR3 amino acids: CASSPQGAAPRPRDTQYF. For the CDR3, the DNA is TGTGCCAGCAGCCCACAGGGGGCCGCTCCCAGGCCCCGCGATACGCAGTATTTT.

The CDR3 loop is CATQRTPNEQFF. Written as DNA, the CDR3 is TGTGCCACCCAACGGACACCCAATGAGCAGTTCTTC. V is TRBV6-1 and J is TRBJ2-1; D possibly corresponds to TRBD1 (5 bases). Germline CDR1 reads MNHNS; CDR2 reads SASEGT. This CDR3 is built from 12 residues. Deletions cut 10 bases from V and 6 bases from J, with 13 bases between.

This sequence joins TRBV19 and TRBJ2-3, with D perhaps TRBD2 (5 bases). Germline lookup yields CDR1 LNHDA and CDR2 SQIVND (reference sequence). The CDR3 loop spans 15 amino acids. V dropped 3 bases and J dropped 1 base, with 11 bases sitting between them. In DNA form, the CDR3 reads TGTGCCAGTAGTATGATTTCGGAGGGCACAGATACGCAGTATTTT. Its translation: CASSMISEGTDTQYF.